These 2 T cell receptor beta chains were sequenced from one sample in a study of monozygotic twins with inflammatory bowel disease. TCRdb reanalyzed the 5' RACE reads and collapses them to one entry per CDR3 protein, without DNA. The listing records approximately 400,000 distinct CDR3 sequences. Sequenced material: blood. Receptors originate from a human donor with ulcerative colitis or Crohn's disease, or a healthy co-twin of an affected twin (not recorded which).

The gene calls are TRBV5-8 and TRBJ2-3; TCRdb calls TRBD1, which cannot be checked without DNA. Per germline, CDR1 SGHTS and CDR2 YDEGEE. The CDR3 extends over 17 amino acids. The chain's CDR3 is CASSLGARQGAQDTQYF.

J is TRBJ2-3 and V is TRBV11-2; TCRdb outputs TRBD2, but without DNA this stays unchecked. Germline V gene data show CDR1 as SGHAT and CDR2 as FQNNGV. The CDR3 is 16 residues long. CDR3 residues: CASSEFTSGREDTQYF.